This TCR beta chain is drawn from a study of technical replicates of blood from several donors. Sequencing used immunoSEQ multiplex PCR; TCRdb keeps in-frame clones, though not all of them. Of more than 75,000 clones in the sample, 65% to 90% are singletons; the top ten hold around 4.8%. Looked up from germline, CDR1 is SGHRS and CDR2 is YFSETQ. The CDR3 length is 15 residues. The trim removed 4 bases at V and 4 bases at J, leaving 8 bases unmatched. Sequencing was performed on PBMCs. The gene calls are TRBV5-1 and TRBJ2-7; 10 bases are a match to TRBD2. This TCR derives from a human donor in good health. Some clones in this sample may be carry-over from other donors' samples. CDR3 protein: CASSQLAGGQYEQYF. As DNA, the CDR3 is TGCGCCAGCAGCCAATTAGCGGGAGGTCAGTACGAGCAGTACTTC.